The source of this TCR beta chain is a study of cytomegalovirus exposure and HLA in healthy donors. Looking at the study overall: Around 77% of more than 300 genotyped donors fell in the Caucasian-associated ancestry cluster.

Study-wide points: Roughly even sequencing depth across donors was the assumption behind the presence/absence analyses. In a later analysis, a missense DCLRE1C variant was linked to TCR beta V- and J-gene trimming.

About this clone: Its antigen is still unknown.

The CDR3 runs to 11 residues. Germline CDR1 reads ENHRY; CDR2 reads SYGVKD. PCR amplification relied on 60 Vbeta primers (plus 13 Jbeta primers). Assay: immunoSEQ multiplex PCR; the TCRdb copy retains only in-frame clones and omits some. Altogether about 150,000 clones are present, around 80% being singletons, with the ten largest covering about 1.5%. The sequence was obtained from a woman in her thirties in good health and CMV-seropositive. Material: PBMCs. The rearrangement uses TRBV10-3 and TRBJ2-5; D is unclear. The J call may be mistaken, given a closer DNA end match to TRBJ2-7. CDR3 bases: TGTGCCATCAGTGATTCCTACGAGCAGTACTTC. Translated: CAISDSYEQYF.